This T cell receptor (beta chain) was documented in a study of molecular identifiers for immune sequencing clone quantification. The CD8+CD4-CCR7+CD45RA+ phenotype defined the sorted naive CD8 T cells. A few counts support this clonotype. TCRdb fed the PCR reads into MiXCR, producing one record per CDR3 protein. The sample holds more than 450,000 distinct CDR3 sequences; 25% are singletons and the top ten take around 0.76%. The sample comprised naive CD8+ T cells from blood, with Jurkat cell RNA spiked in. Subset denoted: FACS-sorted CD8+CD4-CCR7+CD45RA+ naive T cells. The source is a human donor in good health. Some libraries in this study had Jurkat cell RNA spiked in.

The CDR3 bases are TGTGCCAGCAGACAGGGACAGGCAAACACAGATACGCAGTATTTT. This codes for CASRQGQANTDTQYF. The V and J genes are TRBV2 and TRBJ2-3, with 8 bases lining up with TRBD1. Germline V gives CDR1 SNHLY, CDR2 FYNNEI. V was pared by 6 bases and J by 2 bases, with 7 bases of the junction left unmatched. CDR3 length: 15 residues.